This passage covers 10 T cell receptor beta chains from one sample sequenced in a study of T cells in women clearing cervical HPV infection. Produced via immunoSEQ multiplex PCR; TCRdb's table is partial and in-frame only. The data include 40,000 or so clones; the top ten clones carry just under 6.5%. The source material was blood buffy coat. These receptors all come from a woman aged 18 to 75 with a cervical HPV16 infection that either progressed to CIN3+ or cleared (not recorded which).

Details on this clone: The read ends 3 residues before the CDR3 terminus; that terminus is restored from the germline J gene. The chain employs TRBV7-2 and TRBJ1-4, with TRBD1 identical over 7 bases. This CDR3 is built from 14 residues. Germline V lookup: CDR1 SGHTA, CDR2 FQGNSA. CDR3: CASSPGGGANVLFF. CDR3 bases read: TGTGCCAGCAGCCCAGGGGGAGGGGCCAACGTA.

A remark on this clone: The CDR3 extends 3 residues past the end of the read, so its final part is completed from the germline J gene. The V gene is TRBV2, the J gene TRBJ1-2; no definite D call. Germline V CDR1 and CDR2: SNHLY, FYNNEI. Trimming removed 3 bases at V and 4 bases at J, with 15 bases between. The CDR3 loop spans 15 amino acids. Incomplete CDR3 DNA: TGTGCCAGCAGTGAGTGGCGGGATTCCTCCTATGGC. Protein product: CASSEWRDSSYG. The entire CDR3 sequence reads CASSEWRDSSYGYTF.

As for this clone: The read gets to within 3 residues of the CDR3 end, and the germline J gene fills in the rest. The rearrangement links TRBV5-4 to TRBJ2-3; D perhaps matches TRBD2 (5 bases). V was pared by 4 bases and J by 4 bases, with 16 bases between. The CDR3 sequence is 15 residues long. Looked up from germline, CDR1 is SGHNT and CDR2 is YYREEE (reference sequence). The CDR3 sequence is CASSPGLSKADTQYF. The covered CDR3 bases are TGTGCCAGCAGCCCCGGACTGAGCAAAGCAGATACG.

CDR3 bases read: TGCGCCAGCAGCTTGGAGGCGGGATTAGGATCCTACGAG. It translates to CASSLEAGLGSYE. From start to end, the CDR3 is CASSLEAGLGSYEQYF. V and J are TRBV5-1 and TRBJ2-7; tentatively, D is TRBD2 (6 bases). The read terminates 3 residues ahead of where the CDR3 ends, so the germline J gene completes it. The germline V and J ends were trimmed by 0 bases and 1 base, with 14 bases remaining between them. The germline V gene has CDR1 SGHRS and CDR2 YFSETQ. The CDR3 is made up of 16 amino acids.

CDR3 DNA, as far as it was read: TGTGCCAGCAGCGCTGGGACAGGGGGAAGACTTACTAATGAAAAA. Translating it yields CASSAGTGGRLTNEK. The full-length CDR3 reads as CASSAGTGGRLTNEKLFF. The chain recombines TRBV2 with TRBJ1-4; 11 nucleotides line up with TRBD1. The read falls 3 residues short of the CDR3 end, and the missing part is taken from the germline J gene. V lost 6 bases to trimming and J lost 2 bases; unmatched junction nucleotides: 11. The CDR3 totals 18 residues. Per the germline V gene, CDR1 is SNHLY and CDR2 is FYNNEI.

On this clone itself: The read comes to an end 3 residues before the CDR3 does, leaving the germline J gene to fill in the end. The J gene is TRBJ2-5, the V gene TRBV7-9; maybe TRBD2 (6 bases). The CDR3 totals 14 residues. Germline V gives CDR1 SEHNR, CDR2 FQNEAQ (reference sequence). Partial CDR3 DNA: TGTGCCAGCAGCTTAGGAGCGGGCACAGATACC. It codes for CASSLGAGTDT. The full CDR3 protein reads CASSLGAGTDTQYF.

The CDR3 loop reads CSVGQTGGAGTQYF. The sequenced CDR3 bases are TGCAGCGTTGGCCAGACAGGGGGCGCGGGGACC. J is TRBJ2-5 and V is TRBV29-1, with 10 bases matching TRBD1. The CDR3 goes on 3 residues after the read ends, and that part is filled in from the germline J gene. The J segment lost 7 bases and the V segment lost 4 bases, leaving 9 bases of the junction unmatched. The CDR3 is made up of 14 amino acids. Germline V lookup: CDR1 SQVTM, CDR2 ANQGSEA.

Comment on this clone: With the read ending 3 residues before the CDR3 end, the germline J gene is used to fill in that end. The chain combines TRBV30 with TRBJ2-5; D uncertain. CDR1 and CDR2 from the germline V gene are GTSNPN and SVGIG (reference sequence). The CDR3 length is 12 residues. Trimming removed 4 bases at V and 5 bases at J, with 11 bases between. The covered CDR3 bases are TGTGCCTGGAATTGGCGGCAGGAGACC. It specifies CAWNWRQET. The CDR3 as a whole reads CAWNWRQETQYF.

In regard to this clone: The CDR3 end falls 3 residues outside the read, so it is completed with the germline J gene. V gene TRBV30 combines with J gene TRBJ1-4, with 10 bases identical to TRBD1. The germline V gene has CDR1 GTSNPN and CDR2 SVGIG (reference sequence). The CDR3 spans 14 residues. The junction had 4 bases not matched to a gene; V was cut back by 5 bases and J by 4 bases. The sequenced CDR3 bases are TGTGCCTGGGCCCGGGACAGGGGTAATGAAAAA. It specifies CAWARDRGNEK. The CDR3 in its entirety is CAWARDRGNEKLFF.

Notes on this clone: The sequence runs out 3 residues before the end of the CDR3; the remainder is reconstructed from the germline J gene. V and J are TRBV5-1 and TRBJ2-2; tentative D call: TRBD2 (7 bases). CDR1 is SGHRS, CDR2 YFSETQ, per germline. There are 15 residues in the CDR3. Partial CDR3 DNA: TGCGCCAGCAGCTTGTTTCCAGGGGAGGGAGTTGGG. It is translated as CASSLFPGEGVG. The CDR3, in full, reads CASSLFPGEGVGLFF.